Each of the 8 T cell receptor beta chains below was sequenced from the same sample in a study of persistence of HIV-infected CD4 T cells. Their antigens remain unidentified. Cells were stimulated with CMV-infected fibroblast lysates at roughly 10 ug/mL. CD40L/CD69 double-negative CD45RO-high memory CD4+ T cells were collected. The libraries were made with immunoSEQ version 4 in survey mode. Sequencing was performed with immunoSEQ multiplex PCR; in TCRdb, only in-frame clones are kept and a portion is missing. The sample consists of under 40,000 clones, 82% of them appearing once. Sequencing used CD4+ T cells sorted from PBMCs after roughly 18-hour stimulation, obtained from a patient who received antiretroviral therapy. These receptor sequences come from an adult woman with HIV who was CMV-seropositive.

The genes are TRBV14 and TRBJ2-3, with D uncertain. This CDR3 region has 15 residues. V lost 1 base and J lost 2, with 10 bases in between. Germline V gives CDR1 SGHDN, CDR2 FVKESK. CDR3 loop: CASSQAGRYTDTQYF. The CDR3, as DNA: TGTGCCAGCAGCCAAGCGGGCAGATACACAGATACGCAGTATTTT. Using reference TRBV14 and TRBJ2-3 for the parts outside the CDR3, the full variable domain is EAGVTQFPSHSVIEKGQTVTLRCDPISGHDNLYWYRRVMGKEIKFLLHFVKESKQDESGMPNNRFLAERTGGTYSTLKVQPAELEDSGVYFCASSQAGRYTDTQYFGPGTRLTVL.

The chain has TRBV18 and TRBJ2-7; tentatively, D is TRBD2 (5 bases). CDR3 length equals 14 residues. Germline V gene lookup returns CDR1 KGHSH and CDR2 LQKENI. The germline V and J ends were trimmed by 7 bases and 0 bases, with 13 bases remaining between them. Here the CDR3 reads CASCLVGDSYEQYF. CDR3 bases: TGTGCCAGCTGCCTGGTGGGAGACTCCTACGAGCAGTACTTC.

The chain couples TRBV5-6 to TRBJ1-2, with TRBD1 matching 12 bases. V dropped 4 bases and J dropped 3; count of bases not matched to a gene: 1. Germline CDR1 is SGHDT and CDR2 is YYEEEE. The CDR3 extends over 14 amino acids. CDR3 bases: TGTGCCAGCAGCGGGGACAGGGGGCACTATGGCTACACCTTC. It specifies CASSGDRGHYGYTF. The whole variable domain, filled in from reference TRBV5-6 and TRBJ1-2, reads DAGVTQSPTHLIKTRGQQVTLRCSPKSGHDTVSWYQQALGQGPQFIFQYYEEEERQRGNFPDRFSGHQFPNYSSELNVNALLLGDSALYLCASSGDRGHYGYTFGSGTRLTVV.

CDR3 sequence reads: CASSLGGRRDYTF. In DNA, the CDR3 is TGTGCCAGCAGCTTAGGGGGCCGGAGGGACTACACCTTC. V gene TRBV7-9 combines with J gene TRBJ1-2; a weak D match, TRBD1 (5 bases). There are 13 residues in the CDR3. Germline V gene data show CDR1 as SEHNR and CDR2 as FQNEAQ (reference sequence). V lost 1 base to trimming and J lost 10 bases, with 13 bases between them.

On this clone: One junction end disagrees with the germline gene, perhaps due to a read error. This chain joins TRBV4-1 and TRBJ2-1; TRBD1 agrees at 7 bases. The CDR3 is 15 residues long. Germline lookup yields CDR1 MGHRA and CDR2 YSYEKL. CDR3 residues: CASSQGGTAYNEQFF. CDR3 bases: TGCGCCAGCAGTCAAGGGGGCACGGCCTACAATGAGCAGTTCTTC.

The rearrangement links TRBV7-2 to TRBJ1-5; 7 nucleotides match TRBD1. The CDR3 has 15 amino acids. Germline V gene lookup returns CDR1 SGHTA and CDR2 FQGNSA. The J segment lost 6 bases and the V segment lost 0 bases, leaving 5 bases of the junction unmatched. In DNA form, the CDR3 reads TGTGCCAGCAGCTTAGCGCGAGGGGGCGGTCAGCCCCAGCATTTT. Translated: CASSLARGGGQPQHF.

The chain links TRBV7-9 to TRBJ1-4, with a tentative D call TRBD1 (6 bases). Trimming took off 6 bases at V and 3 bases at J, with 23 bases between the two ends. CDR1 SEHNR and CDR2 FQNEAQ come from the germline V gene (reference sequence). The CDR3 loop spans 18 amino acids. The CDR3 nucleotides are TGTGCCAGCAGTGCGGGGGGCGTCTTGCTAAGGGCTAATGAAAAACTGTTTTTT. It translates to CASSAGGVLLRANEKLFF.

J is TRBJ2-3 and V is TRBV9; no clear D gene. Germline V gives CDR1 SGDLS, CDR2 YYNGEE. This CDR3 region has 15 residues. The ends were cut back, 0 bases at V and 2 bases at J, with 10 bases in the middle. The DNA of the CDR3 is TGTGCCAGCAGCGTAGCCCCCGGTCACACAGATACGCAGTATTTT. Translating it yields CASSVAPGHTDTQYF.